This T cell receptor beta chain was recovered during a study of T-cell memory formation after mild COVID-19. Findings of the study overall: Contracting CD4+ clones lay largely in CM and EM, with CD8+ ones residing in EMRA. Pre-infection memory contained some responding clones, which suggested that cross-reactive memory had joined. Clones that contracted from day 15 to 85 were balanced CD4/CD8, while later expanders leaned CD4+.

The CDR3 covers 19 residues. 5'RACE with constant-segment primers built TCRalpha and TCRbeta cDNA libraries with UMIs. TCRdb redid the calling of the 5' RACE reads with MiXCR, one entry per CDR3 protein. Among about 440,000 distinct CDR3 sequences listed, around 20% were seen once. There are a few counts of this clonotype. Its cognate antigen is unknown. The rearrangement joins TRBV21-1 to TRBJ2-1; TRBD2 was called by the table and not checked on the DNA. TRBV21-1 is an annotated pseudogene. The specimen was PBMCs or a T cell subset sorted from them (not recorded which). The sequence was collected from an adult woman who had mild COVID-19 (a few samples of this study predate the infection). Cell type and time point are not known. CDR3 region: CASSKIEGGFGGSDNEQFF. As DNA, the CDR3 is TGTGCCAGCAGCAAAATCGAGGGAGGGTTTGGAGGCTCGGACAATGAGCAGTTCTTC.